These T cell receptor beta chains were read from a single sample in a study of shared clonotypes between healthy human individuals. This table comes from immunoSEQ multiplex PCR, and its TCRdb copy is limited to in-frame clones, with some not included. The sample holds approximately 980,000 clones, about 80% seen once. Source material: memory CD4+ T cells sorted from blood. All receptors derive from a man aged 18-30 years in good health. CDR3s include the opening cysteine and the closing phenylalanine or tryptophan. A D gene is named only where the DNA matches it firmly. Expanded clones are given a class, and other clones once, few, many or no size at all.

v_gene: TRBV30
abundance: few
j_gene: TRBJ2-3
d_gene: TRBD2
CDR3nt: TGTGCTTTGACTAGCGGGGGCACAGATACGCAGTATTTT
CDR3aa: CALTSGGTDTQYF

v_gene: TRBV2
abundance: many
j_gene: TRBJ1-1
d_gene: .
CDR3nt: TGTGCCAGCAGTGCCGGGGTAGTGAACACTGAAGCTTTCTTT
CDR3aa: CASSAGVVNTEAFF

v_gene: TRBV29-1
abundance: .
j_gene: TRBJ2-3
d_gene: .
CDR3nt: TGCAGCGTTGAGGGTACCTGGGGGGCCGGCACAGATACGCAGTATTTT
CDR3aa: CSVEGTWGAGTDTQYF

v_gene: TRBV7-9
abundance: .
j_gene: TRBJ2-5
d_gene: .
CDR3nt: TGTGCCAGCAGCCAGAGGGGAGAGACCCAGTACTTC
CDR3aa: CASSQRGETQYF

v_gene: TRBV29-1
abundance: .
j_gene: TRBJ2-2
d_gene: .
CDR3nt: TGCAGCGTTGAAGGAGGCCAGGGAAACACCGGGGAGCTGTTTTTT
CDR3aa: CSVEGGQGNTGELFF

v_gene: TRBV6-1
abundance: .
j_gene: TRBJ2-1
d_gene: TRBD1
CDR3nt: TGTGCCATCAGACAGGGCAGGAATGAGCAGTTCTTC
CDR3aa: CAIRQGRNEQFF

v_gene: TRBV11-3
abundance: .
j_gene: TRBJ1-3
d_gene: .
CDR3nt: TGTGCCACACAACCGGGACCCTCGAGCTCTGGAAACACCATATATTTT
CDR3aa: CATQPGPSSSGNTIYF

v_gene: TRBV18
abundance: .
j_gene: TRBJ1-1
d_gene: TRBD1
CDR3nt: TGTGCCAGCTCACGTGACAGGGGCAACACTGAAGCTTTCTTT
CDR3aa: CASSRDRGNTEAFF

v_gene: TRBV4-1
abundance: .
j_gene: TRBJ2-5
d_gene: .
CDR3nt: TGCGCCAGCAGCTCCGGGGCGCAAGAGACCCAGTACTTC
CDR3aa: CASSSGAQETQYF

v_gene: TRBV10-2
abundance: .
j_gene: TRBJ1-1
d_gene: .
CDR3nt: TGCGCCAGCAGCCCAATCCTACAGGGTTTGACTGAAGCTTTCTTT
CDR3aa: CASSPILQGLTEAFF

v_gene: TRBV30
abundance: many
j_gene: TRBJ1-1
d_gene: TRBD1
CDR3nt: TGTGCCTGGAATAACAGGGGGAGCACTGAAGCTTTCTTT
CDR3aa: CAWNNRGSTEAFF

v_gene: TRBV5-1
abundance: .
j_gene: TRBJ2-2
d_gene: .
CDR3nt: TGCGCCAGCAGCCTAGGCCAGATGGGGACCGGGGAGCTGTTTTTT
CDR3aa: CASSLGQMGTGELFF

v_gene: TRBV7-2
abundance: .
j_gene: TRBJ2-1
d_gene: TRBD2
CDR3nt: TGTGCCAGCAGCCCCCAGTCCCAAGCGGGAGTGAATGAGCAGTTCTTC
CDR3aa: CASSPQSQAGVNEQFF

v_gene: TRBV7-2
abundance: .
j_gene: TRBJ2-2
d_gene: .
CDR3nt: TGTGCCAGCAGCCGACAGGCAAACACCGGGGAGCTGTTTTTT
CDR3aa: CASSRQANTGELFF

v_gene: TRBV21-1
abundance: .
j_gene: TRBJ2-7
d_gene: .
CDR3nt: TGTGCCAGCAGCAAAGAACTCTACGAGCAGTACTTC
CDR3aa: CASSKELYEQYF

v_gene: TRBV10-3
abundance: .
j_gene: TRBJ2-3
d_gene: .
CDR3nt: TGTGCCATCAGTGATCGTTACACAGATACGCAGTATTTT
CDR3aa: CAISDRYTDTQYF

v_gene: TRBV30
abundance: .
j_gene: TRBJ2-2
d_gene: .
CDR3nt: TGTGCCTGGACCCCGGGGGTCGGGGAGCTGTTTTTT
CDR3aa: CAWTPGVGELFF

v_gene: TRBV7-8
abundance: .
j_gene: TRBJ1-4
d_gene: TRBD1
CDR3nt: TGTGCCAGCAGCCTGACAGGGTCTAATGAAAAACTGTTTTTT
CDR3aa: CASSLTGSNEKLFF

v_gene: TRBV7-8
abundance: once
j_gene: TRBJ2-1
d_gene: TRBD2
CDR3nt: TGTGCCAGCAGCTTAGCGGGGGGGTTGAATGAGCAGTTCTTC
CDR3aa: CASSLAGGLNEQFF

v_gene: TRBV5-1
abundance: .
j_gene: TRBJ2-7
d_gene: TRBD1
CDR3nt: TGCGCCAGCAGCCCCCAGACAGGGAAGGGCGAGCAGTACTTC
CDR3aa: CASSPQTGKGEQYF

v_gene: TRBV19
abundance: .
j_gene: TRBJ2-2
d_gene: .
CDR3nt: TGTGCCAGTAGTATAGATCGCTCCAACACCGGGGAGCTGTTTTTT
CDR3aa: CASSIDRSNTGELFF

v_gene: TRBV9
abundance: .
j_gene: TRBJ1-4
d_gene: TRBD1
CDR3nt: TGTGCCAGCAGCCTCCGGACAGGTTCTAATGAAAAACTGTTTTTT
CDR3aa: CASSLRTGSNEKLFF

v_gene: TRBV6-6
abundance: .
j_gene: TRBJ2-7
d_gene: .
CDR3nt: TGTGCCACCAATAGTGGGACGTTAAACGAGCAGTACTTC
CDR3aa: CATNSGTLNEQYF

v_gene: TRBV27
abundance: many
j_gene: TRBJ1-2
d_gene: TRBD1
CDR3nt: TGTGCCAGCAGTCCTGGACAGGGGCCCTATGGCTACACCTTC
CDR3aa: CASSPGQGPYGYTF

v_gene: TRBV10-2
abundance: .
j_gene: TRBJ2-5
d_gene: .
CDR3nt: TGCGCCAGCAGCGGAAGGGAGACCCAGTACTTC
CDR3aa: CASSGRETQYF

v_gene: TRBV19
abundance: few
j_gene: TRBJ1-6
d_gene: TRBD1
CDR3nt: TGTGCCAGTAACCTTGGGACCGGGACAGAAAATTCACCCCTCCACTTT
CDR3aa: CASNLGTGTENSPLHF

v_gene: TRBV2
abundance: .
j_gene: TRBJ2-2
d_gene: .
CDR3nt: TGTGCCAGCAGTGCTCAACAGGGGAGGGACACCGGGGAGCTGTTTTTT
CDR3aa: CASSAQQGRDTGELFF

v_gene: TRBV6-5
abundance: medium-sized
j_gene: TRBJ2-1
d_gene: .
CDR3nt: TGTGCCAGCAGTTCCACGAACAATGAGCAGTTCTTC
CDR3aa: CASSSTNNEQFF

v_gene: TRBV19
abundance: once
j_gene: TRBJ1-2
d_gene: TRBD1
CDR3nt: TGTGCCAGTAGTAAGGGACAGGGTACCAACTATGGCTACACCTTC
CDR3aa: CASSKGQGTNYGYTF

v_gene: TRBV4-1
abundance: .
j_gene: TRBJ2-5
d_gene: .
CDR3nt: TGCGCCAGCAGCCAAGGGGGAACTCGGGAGACCCAGTACTTC
CDR3aa: CASSQGGTRETQYF

v_gene: TRBV14
abundance: .
j_gene: TRBJ2-7
d_gene: .
CDR3nt: TGTGCCAGCAGCCAAGATAGCCCTCGGGAGCAGTACTTC
CDR3aa: CASSQDSPREQYF

v_gene: TRBV6-6
abundance: few
j_gene: TRBJ1-2
d_gene: .
CDR3nt: TGTGCCAGCAGGGATACGGGATCTAACTATGGCTACACCTTC
CDR3aa: CASRDTGSNYGYTF

v_gene: TRBV7-9
abundance: .
j_gene: TRBJ1-3
d_gene: TRBD1
CDR3nt: TGTGCCAGCAGGTCACGACCCGGGACAGCACTGTGGAACACCATATATTTT
CDR3aa: CASRSRPGTALWNTIYF

v_gene: TRBV5-1
abundance: .
j_gene: TRBJ2-7
d_gene: TRBD2
CDR3nt: TGCGCCAGCAGCTTGGCCGGGACTAGCGATAGCTACGAGCAGTACTTC
CDR3aa: CASSLAGTSDSYEQYF

v_gene: TRBV19
abundance: .
j_gene: TRBJ2-3
d_gene: .
CDR3nt: TGTGCCAGTAGTATAGGGTTGGGCACAGATACGCAGTATTTT
CDR3aa: CASSIGLGTDTQYF

v_gene: TRBV13
abundance: few
j_gene: TRBJ2-5
d_gene: .
CDR3nt: TGTGCCAGCAGCTCCATCGGACGGGGGATGGCCCAGTACTTC
CDR3aa: CASSSIGRGMAQYF

v_gene: TRBV5-1
abundance: few
j_gene: TRBJ2-2
d_gene: .
CDR3nt: TGCGCCAGCAGCCAAAGCAGTAGCGCGAACACCGGGGAGCTGTTTTTT
CDR3aa: CASSQSSSANTGELFF

v_gene: TRBV9
abundance: .
j_gene: TRBJ1-3
d_gene: .
CDR3nt: TGTGCCAGCAGCGTAGCTCGGGAAGGAGGAAACACCATATATTTT
CDR3aa: CASSVAREGGNTIYF

v_gene: TRBV7-9
abundance: many
j_gene: TRBJ1-1
d_gene: .
CDR3nt: TGTGCCAGCAGCTTTGAGGGGACTGAAGCTTTCTTT
CDR3aa: CASSFEGTEAFF

v_gene: TRBV19
abundance: .
j_gene: TRBJ1-4
d_gene: TRBD1
CDR3nt: TGTGCCAGTAGACCGGGGACAGGTGAAACCGGAAAGGAAAAACTGTTTTTT
CDR3aa: CASRPGTGETGKEKLFF

v_gene: TRBV5-4
abundance: few
j_gene: TRBJ2-1
d_gene: TRBD2
CDR3nt: TGTGCCAGCAGCCCGGGACTAGCGGGGGGGTATAGCAATGAGCAGTTCTTC
CDR3aa: CASSPGLAGGYSNEQFF

v_gene: TRBV7-2
abundance: .
j_gene: TRBJ1-1
d_gene: .
CDR3nt: TGTGCCAGCAGCTACGATAGGGGACTTGCACCTGAAGCTTTCTTT
CDR3aa: CASSYDRGLAPEAFF